Given below is one T cell receptor (beta chain) in context. The CDR3 length is 15 residues. After removal of 5 bases from V and 6 bases from J, the junction contained 8 bases not matched to a gene. CDR1 SGHTA and CDR2 FQGNSA come from the germline V gene. This record comes from a study of Graves' ophthalmopathy and Graves' hyperthyroidism. TCR beta CDR3 regions were amplified from RNA transcripts. In the first round, RT-PCR was carried out with HTBI primers, and a multiplex PCR formed the second round. MiXCR, run by TCRdb on the multiplex PCR reads, gives a single entry per CDR3 protein. Seen here are about 380,000 distinct CDR3 sequences, 15% to 19% observed once, and the top ten hold roughly 7%.

V is TRBV7-2 and J is TRBJ2-2; 8 bases fit TRBD2. The sample consisted of peripheral blood. The sequence was collected from a woman younger than 35 with stable Graves' hyperthyroidism. CDR3 in DNA: TGTGCCAGCAGCCGGCCTCTAGCGGGCCCCGGGGAGCTGTTTTTT. It encodes CASSRPLAGPGELFF.